These 15 T cell receptor beta chains came from one sample sequenced in a study of Ad26.COV2.S vaccination and SARS-CoV-2 variants. Treatment described: 15 to 20 received Ad26.COV2.S at low or high dose, single or two shots; about 5 received placebo; per-sample allocation not given. Sampling was performed 63 days after the first vaccine or placebo injection. Assay used: immunoSEQ multiplex PCR; TCRdb lists only in-frame clones, some missing. The sample consists of fewer than 500,000 clones, less than 95% of them appearing once. The source was peripheral blood, collected in a trial of Ad26.COV2.S vaccine versus placebo. These TCRs come from a person between 18 and 59 years old who received the Ad26.COV2.S COVID-19 vaccine or a placebo.

This sequence joins TRBV9 and TRBJ1-3; maybe TRBD1 (6 bases). Germline V gene data show CDR1 as SGDLS and CDR2 as YYNGEE. Trimming took 2 bases from V and 3 from J, leaving 12 bases between them. This CDR3 contains 15 residues. CDR3 region: CASSVGGAGGNTIYF. Written as DNA, the CDR3 is TGTGCCAGCAGCGTCGGGGGGGCAGGTGGAAACACCATATATTTT.

The chain links TRBV29-1 to TRBJ2-5, with 10 bases lining up with TRBD1. The junction had 1 base not matched to a gene; V was cut back by 0 bases and J by 3 bases. CDR1 SQVTM and CDR2 ANQGSEA come from the germline V gene. The CDR3 has 14 residues. The CDR3 region has the DNA TGCAGCGTTGAAGACGGGACAGGGGAAGAGACCCAGTACTTC. This encodes CSVEDGTGEETQYF.

This clone was counted only a few times. The V gene is TRBV4-2, the J gene TRBJ2-2, with 10 bases matching TRBD2. The CDR3 loop spans 17 amino acids. J gave up 2 bases and V 0 bases, and 3 bases lay outside the gene matches. Germline V CDR1 and CDR2: LGHNA, YNFKEQ. CDR3 loop: CASSQDLAGANTGELFF. The CDR3, as DNA: TGTGCCAGCAGCCAAGACCTAGCGGGAGCCAACACCGGGGAGCTGTTTTTT.

This sequence joins TRBV7-2 and TRBJ2-7; D uncertain. Trimming took off 4 bases at V and 0 bases at J, with 10 bases between the two ends. The CDR3 sequence is 14 residues long. CDR1 SGHTA and CDR2 FQGNSA come from the germline V gene. This CDR3 reads CASSSAMASYEQYF. The CDR3 DNA reads as TGTGCCAGCAGCTCGGCGATGGCCTCCTACGAGCAGTACTTC.

The chain recombines TRBV28 with TRBJ2-7; TRBD1 might be the D (7 bases). Germline V gene lookup returns CDR1 MDHEN and CDR2 SYDVKM. There are 14 residues in the CDR3. With 3 bases removed from V and 2 bases from J, the gap between germline ends came to 11 bases. CDR3 region: CASSFRGTAYEQYF. The DNA of the CDR3 is TGTGCCAGCAGTTTCCGCGGGACAGCCTACGAGCAGTACTTC.

The chain combines TRBV5-5 with TRBJ2-5; D is undetermined. Trimming removed 1 base at V and 5 bases at J, with 12 bases between. Germline V lookup: CDR1 SGHKS, CDR2 YYEKEE (reference sequence). This CDR3 comprises 14 residues. CDR3 nucleotide sequence: TGTGCCAGCAGCTTGAGTGGTTTGGGGGAGACCCAGTACTTC. The encoded protein is CASSLSGLGETQYF.

This chain links TRBV19 with TRBJ2-3; 10 nucleotides agree with TRBD2. This CDR3 is 14 amino acids long. CDR1 and CDR2 from the germline V gene are LNHDA and SQIVND (reference sequence). After removal of 5 bases from V and 3 bases from J, the junction contained 2 bases not matched to a gene. CDR3 sequence: CASSAAGGTDTQYF. The CDR3 DNA reads as TGTGCCAGTAGTGCAGCGGGAGGGACAGATACGCAGTATTTT.

The J gene is TRBJ1-1, the V gene TRBV7-2; 7 positions agree with TRBD1. The CDR3 spans 15 residues. Unmatched junction bases numbered 7, after V lost 4 bases and J lost 2 bases. CDR1 is SGHTA, CDR2 FQGNSA, per germline. The CDR3 region is CASSSSGTANTEAFF. CDR3 DNA: TGTGCCAGCAGCTCGTCCGGGACAGCCAACACTGAAGCTTTCTTT. Using reference TRBV7-2 and TRBJ1-1 for the parts outside the CDR3, the full variable domain is GAGVSQSPSNKVTEKGKDVELRCDPISGHTALYWYRQSLGQGLEFLIYFQGNSAPDKSGLPSDRFSAERTGGSVSTLTIQRTQQEDSAVYLCASSSSGTANTEAFFGQGTRLTVV.

This clone was counted once. The chain carries TRBV29-1 and TRBJ1-4; D is possibly TRBD1 (6 bases). Germline values: CDR1 SQVTM, CDR2 ANQGSEA. V lost 6 bases to trimming and J lost 0 bases, with 8 bases between them. This CDR3 has 13 residues. DNA for the CDR3: TGCAGCGTGGAGGGGGCAACTAATGAAAAACTGTTTTTT. Translation gives CSVEGATNEKLFF.

The chain is built from TRBV10-1 and TRBJ1-5, with no clear D. The V end lost 2 bases, the J end lost 3 bases, and 17 bases lay between the germline ends. CDR1 WNHNN and CDR2 SYGVQD come from the germline V gene (reference sequence). The CDR3 extends over 17 amino acids. The CDR3 DNA reads TGCGCCAGCAGTGAGCTATGGGGAGTAGCCATCAATCAGCCCCAGCATTTT. This sequence encodes CASSELWGVAINQPQHF.

The chain recombines TRBV11-2 with TRBJ2-5; TRBD2 matches at 13 bases. Germline trimming cut 0 bases from V and 10 bases from J; bases unmatched to any gene: 5. Per the germline V gene, CDR1 is SGHAT and CDR2 is FQNNGV. The CDR3 loop spans 15 amino acids. CDR3 protein: CASSLDGLAGAVQYF. The CDR3 DNA follows: TGTGCCAGCAGCTTAGATGGACTAGCGGGAGCGGTCCAGTACTTC.

The chain has TRBV5-1 and TRBJ2-5; D unresolved. Trimming pared 1 base from V and 4 bases from J, leaving 8 bases between. Germline-derived CDR1 and CDR2 are SGHRS and YFSETQ. This CDR3 has 13 residues. This chain's CDR3 is CASSLWAGETQYF. In DNA, the CDR3 is TGCGCCAGCAGCTTGTGGGCCGGAGAGACCCAGTACTTC.

The V call is TRBV28, the J call TRBJ2-5; no firm D call. From germline, CDR1 is MDHEN and CDR2 SYDVKM. CDR3 length: 14 amino acids. Trimming stripped 3 bases from V and 5 bases from J, with 13 bases between. Here the CDR3 reads CASSFLEVIETQYF. The CDR3 DNA is TGTGCCAGCAGTTTCCTCGAGGTTATCGAGACCCAGTACTTC. Full variable domain (remainder filled in from reference TRBV28 and TRBJ2-5): DVKVTQSSRYLVKRTGEKVFLECVQDMDHENMFWYRQDPGLGLRLIYFSYDVKMKEKGDIPEGYSVSREKKERFSLILESASTNQTSMYLCASSFLEVIETQYFGPGTRLLVL.

The chain has TRBV15 and TRBJ2-7; weak D call: TRBD1 (6 bases). CDR1 and CDR2 (germline): LNHNV, YYDKDF (reference sequence). CDR3 size: 13 residues. The germline V and J ends were trimmed by 3 bases and 4 bases, with 10 bases remaining between them. The CDR3 DNA sequence: TGTGCCACCAGCAGTCCAGGGGTTTACGAGCAGTACTTC. This sequence encodes CATSSPGVYEQYF. Variable domain in full (rest from reference TRBV15 and TRBJ2-7): DAMVIQNPRYQVTQFGKPVTLSCSQTLNHNVMYWYQQKSSQAPKLLFHYYDKDFNNEADTPDNFQSRRPNTSFCFLDIRSPGLGDTAMYLCATSSPGVYEQYFGPGTRLTVT.

This clone was observed a single time. The chain has TRBV14 and TRBJ2-3; 9 bases agree with TRBD1. The junction had 7 bases not matched to a gene; V was cut back by 4 bases and J by 5 bases. CDR3 length: 15 amino acids. CDR1 is SGHDN, CDR2 FVKESK, per germline. The CDR3 loop is CASSRIGQGKDTQYF. The CDR3 nucleotides read TGTGCCAGCAGCCGAATCGGACAGGGGAAAGATACGCAGTATTTT.